Listed below are T cell receptor beta chains from one sample, sequenced in a study of blood T cell repertoires in COVID-19. Repertoires were generated with immunoSEQ multiplex PCR, while TCRdb's copy carries only in-frame clones and drops some. Of approximately 260,000 clones in the sample, approximately 86% were seen once. The sequenced sample consisted of PBMCs or T cells enriched from blood (not recorded which). These TCRs come from a woman in her 30s with acute COVID-19. Each CDR3 is given with its conserved first and last residue. The D gene is left open where the match is weak. Clone sizes are given selectively: once, few, many, or a class where the clone is expanded.

CDR3aa,CDR3nt,v_gene,abundance,j_gene,d_gene
CASSLGQAAYEQYF,TGCGCCAGCAGCTTGGGTCAGGCCGCCTACGAGCAGTACTTC,TRBV5-1,NA,TRBJ2-7,NA
CATSRDATNEKLFF,TGTGCCACCAGCAGAGATGCGACAAATGAAAAACTGTTTTTT,TRBV15,NA,TRBJ1-4,NA
CASTGGQRLYGYTF,TGTGCCAGTACCGGGGGACAGCGCCTCTATGGCTACACCTTC,TRBV19,NA,TRBJ1-2,TRBD1
CAISEFGGDQPQHF,TGTGCCATCAGTGAGTTCGGGGGAGATCAGCCCCAGCATTTT,TRBV10-3,NA,TRBJ1-5,NA
CASSIGGAETQYF,TGTGCCAGTAGTATTGGGGGGGCGGAGACCCAGTACTTC,TRBV19,once,TRBJ2-5,NA
CASSQGQPNTGELFF,TGCGCCAGCAGCCAAGGACAACCGAACACCGGGGAGCTGTTTTTT,TRBV4-1,NA,TRBJ2-2,NA
CASSQVASGTGELFF,TGCGCCAGCAGCCAAGTTGCTAGCGGGACCGGGGAGCTGTTTTTT,TRBV4-3,NA,TRBJ2-2,TRBD2
CASSYSAGSEAFF,TGTGCCAGCAGTTACTCGGCGGGATCCGAAGCTTTCTTT,TRBV6-2/TRBV6-3,NA,TRBJ1-1,NA
CATDGGAGELFF,TGTGCCACCGATGGAGGAGCCGGGGAGCTGTTTTTT,TRBV24-1,NA,TRBJ2-2,NA
CASSVVAGGPETQYF,TGTGCCAGCAGCGTAGTCGCGGGGGGCCCCGAGACCCAGTACTTC,TRBV9,NA,TRBJ2-5,TRBD2
CASTRGAYTGELFF,TGTGCCAGCACTCGCGGGGCCTACACCGGGGAGCTGTTTTTT,TRBV2,NA,TRBJ2-2,NA
CASSQGELAGGWEQYF,TGCGCCAGCAGCCAAGGGGAACTAGCGGGGGGCTGGGAGCAGTACTTC,TRBV4-1,NA,TRBJ2-7,TRBD2
CASSQSGQGARGYTF,TGTGCCAGCTCACAGTCGGGACAGGGGGCGAGAGGCTACACCTTC,TRBV18,NA,TRBJ1-2,TRBD1
CASSQRGLYGYTF,TGTGCCAGTAGTCAGAGGGGGCTCTATGGCTACACCTTC,TRBV19,NA,TRBJ1-2,TRBD1
CASSLVSGLGEQYF,TGTGCCAGCAGCTTGGTGTCAGGGCTGGGGGAGCAGTACTTC,TRBV5-4,NA,TRBJ2-7,NA
CASSIGAVNTEAFF,TGTGCCAGCAGTATTGGGGCAGTGAACACTGAAGCTTTCTTT,TRBV13,NA,TRBJ1-1,NA
CASSLVTGGNEQFF,TGTGCCAGCAGCTTAGTAACAGGGGGTAATGAGCAGTTCTTC,TRBV13,NA,TRBJ2-1,TRBD1
CASSFPSPLLAGEADTQYF,TGTGCCAGCAGCTTCCCTTCGCCTCTTCTAGCGGGAGAAGCAGATACGCAGTATTTT,TRBV7-9,NA,TRBJ2-3,TRBD2
CASSLRGLAGPYEQYF,TGTGCCAGCAGCCTGCGCGGACTAGCGGGCCCCTACGAGCAGTACTTC,TRBV7-9,NA,TRBJ2-7,TRBD2
CASSLGGTPYEQYF,TGTGCCAGCAGCTTGGGCGGGACTCCGTACGAGCAGTACTTC,TRBV5-6,NA,TRBJ2-7,NA
CASSSQYEQYF,TGTGCCAGCAGTTCCCAGTACGAGCAGTACTTC,TRBV28,NA,TRBJ2-7,NA
CASSTTGTVNTEAFF,TGTGCCAGTAGTACCACCGGGACAGTGAACACTGAAGCTTTCTTT,TRBV19,NA,TRBJ1-1,TRBD1
CASSSRTGDLVPYEQYF,TGCGCCAGCAGCTCAAGGACAGGTGATTTAGTCCCCTACGAGCAGTACTTC,TRBV4-1,NA,TRBJ2-7,TRBD1
CASSDSGRTDTQYF,TGTGCCAGCAGCGATAGCGGGAGGACAGATACGCAGTATTTT,TRBV9,NA,TRBJ2-3,TRBD2
CASSRPTDRALVYEQYF,TGTGCCAGCAGCAGACCAACCGACAGGGCTCTCGTCTACGAGCAGTACTTC,TRBV2,NA,TRBJ2-7,TRBD1
CASSLGHYNEQFF,TGTGCCAGCAGCTTGGGACACTACAATGAGCAGTTCTTC,TRBV7-2,NA,TRBJ2-1,NA
CARGVWTNYEQYF,TGCGCCAGAGGGGTTTGGACTAACTACGAGCAGTACTTC,TRBV5-1,NA,TRBJ2-7,NA
CASSHRVRNTEAFF,TGTGCCAGCTCCCACAGGGTTAGGAACACTGAAGCTTTCTTT,TRBV27,once,TRBJ1-1,NA
CASSVSGGAGEQYF,TGTGCCAGCAGCGTTAGCGGGGGGGCGGGAGAGCAGTACTTC,TRBV9,NA,TRBJ2-7,TRBD2
CASSAGGRREQYF,TGTGCCAGTTCAGCGGGGGGTCGCCGGGAGCAGTACTTC,TRBV27,NA,TRBJ2-7,TRBD2
CASRAGTSFYNEQFF,TGTGCCAGCAGGGCCGGGACTAGCTTCTACAATGAGCAGTTCTTC,TRBV7-8,once,TRBJ2-1,TRBD2
CASSQGWGPTTYEQYF,TGTGCCAGCAGCCAAGGATGGGGGCCTACCACTTACGAGCAGTACTTC,TRBV3-1/TRBV3-2,NA,TRBJ2-7,NA
CASNPAFGERNTEAFF,TGTGCCAGCAATCCGGCCTTCGGGGAAAGGAACACTGAAGCTTTCTTT,TRBV10-3,NA,TRBJ1-1,NA
CSVATGTPSYEQYF,TGCAGCGTGGCGACCGGGACTCCTTCCTACGAGCAGTACTTC,TRBV29-1,NA,TRBJ2-7,NA
CASKRAGTGELFF,TGTGCCAGCAAGAGGGCCGGCACCGGGGAGCTGTTTTTT,TRBV11-2,few,TRBJ2-2,NA
CATSIRQRTAGGSYEQYF,TGTGCCACCAGCATACGTCAGAGGACGGCAGGGGGCTCCTACGAGCAGTACTTC,TRBV15,NA,TRBJ2-7,TRBD1
CASSLFGQGSNQPQHF,TGTGCCAGCAGTCTCTTCGGGCAGGGCAGCAATCAGCCCCAGCATTTT,TRBV7-2,once,TRBJ1-5,NA
CASSSLTVSSGNTIYF,TGTGCCAGCAGCTCCCTGACAGTCAGCTCTGGAAACACCATATATTTT,TRBV2,NA,TRBJ1-3,NA
CASRTPGVSYEQYF,TGTGCCAGCAGGACCCCAGGGGTTTCCTACGAGCAGTACTTC,TRBV2,NA,TRBJ2-7,NA
CASSDGQTGLAGGEQFF,TGTGCCAGCAGTGATGGACAGACGGGACTAGCGGGGGGTGAGCAGTTCTTC,TRBV6-4,NA,TRBJ2-1,TRBD2
CASSLTAGHQPQHF,TGTGCCAGCAGTTTAACGGCAGGGCATCAGCCCCAGCATTTT,TRBV28,NA,TRBJ1-5,NA
CASSGGTGRATQYF,TGTGCCAGCAGTGGGGGGACAGGGAGAGCTACGCAGTATTTT,TRBV27,once,TRBJ2-3,TRBD1